This TCR beta chain was sequenced for a study of blood T cells in healthy people across ages. A second roughly 6 to 11 cycle PCR used barcoded and J-beta primers. TCRdb itself ran the 5' RACE reads through MiXCR, one entry per CDR3 protein. In the table there are around 820,000 distinct CDR3 sequences, roughly 25% of which are singletons. The CDR3 spans 13 residues. CDR1 and CDR2 (germline): KGHDR, SFDVKD. The sample was also linked to a second study, of T cells of mothers and their children.

The J gene is TRBJ2-7, the V gene TRBV24-1; no clear D. The end of the DNA is better explained by TRBJ2-1, so the J call may be wrong. The specimen was blood. The source is a boy aged 5-17 years in good health. CDR3: CATSDLSPPEQFF. The CDR3 DNA is TGTGCCACCAGTGATTTAAGTCCCCCTGAGCAGTTCTTC.